These 7 T cell receptor beta chains originate from one sample sequenced in a study of blood T cell repertoires in COVID-19. The assay was immunoSEQ multiplex PCR, and TCRdb's table has in-frame clones only and misses some. The sample lists 250,000 to 300,000 clones; nearly 90% were seen once. Sequencing used PBMCs or T cells enriched from blood (not recorded which). These receptors all stem from a woman aged 45-59 years who had been exposed to COVID-19.

The count of this clone is one. This chain connects TRBV4-1 to TRBJ2-3; 9 positions agree with TRBD2. The CDR3 is 17 amino acids. The V segment lost 1 base and the J segment 4 bases; nucleotides outside the gene matches: 9. Germline V lookup: CDR1 MGHRA, CDR2 YSYEKL. For the CDR3, the DNA is TGCGCCAGCAGCCAAGGCTCAAGCGGGGGGACACCAGATACGCAGTATTTT. Translated, it gives CASSQGSSGGTPDTQYF.

The rearrangement joins TRBV10-3 to TRBJ2-7, with D unresolved. The CDR3 extends over 13 amino acids. V lost 4 bases to trimming and J lost 1 base, with 8 bases between them. Looked up from germline, CDR1 is ENHRY and CDR2 is SYGVKD. The CDR3 here is CAISGGGSYEQYF. For the CDR3, the DNA is TGTGCCATCAGTGGTGGCGGATCCTACGAGCAGTACTTC.

The J gene is TRBJ2-5, the V gene TRBV7-9, with a weak D call TRBD1 (5 bases). Germline CDR1 SEHNR, CDR2 FQNEAQ (reference sequence). CDR3 length: 17 amino acids. V was clipped by 5 bases and J by 4 bases, with 23 bases between them. The CDR3 sequence is CASSVNVLGAVRETQYF. CDR3 nucleotides: TGTGCCAGCAGCGTCAACGTTCTAGGGGCCGTTCGAGAGACCCAGTACTTC.

Here the CDR3 DNA reads TGTGCCAGTATCGACAGGGGTTGGAATTCACCCCTCCACTTT. Amino acids: CASIDRGWNSPLHF. V gene TRBV28 combines with J gene TRBJ1-6; TRBD1 matches 8 bases. V gave up 9 bases and J gave up 7 bases; unmatched junction bases: 8. CDR3 length: 14 amino acids. The germline CDR1 and CDR2 sequences are MDHEN and SYDVKM.

V and J are TRBV30 and TRBJ1-2, with TRBD1 as a possible D gene (6 bases). The V and J ends lost 1 base and 8 bases respectively, with 11 bases between them. Germline CDR1 and CDR2: GTSNPN and SVGIG (reference sequence). The CDR3 length is 12 residues. The CDR3 is CAWSALGHGYTF. The CDR3 coding sequence is TGTGCCTGGAGTGCCCTGGGACACGGCTACACCTTC.

V is TRBV19 and J is TRBJ2-7, with D unresolved. Germline values: CDR1 LNHDA, CDR2 SQIVND (reference sequence). This CDR3 region has 13 residues. Trimming shortened V by 4 bases and J by 0 bases, and 7 bases separated the two germline ends. The DNA of the CDR3 is TGTGCCAGTAGTAAGAGTCTCTCCTACGAGCAGTACTTC. As protein: CASSKSLSYEQYF.

This chain uses TRBV5-4 with TRBJ1-6, with TRBD1 as a possible D gene (5 bases). The CDR3 loop spans 14 amino acids. V was cut by 3 bases and J by 7 bases, with 11 bases left in between. Germline CDR1 is SGHNT and CDR2 is YYREEE (reference sequence). The CDR3 bases are TGTGCCAGCAGCTCCGGGACTAAGAATTCACCCCTCCACTTT. Translated: CASSSGTKNSPLHF.